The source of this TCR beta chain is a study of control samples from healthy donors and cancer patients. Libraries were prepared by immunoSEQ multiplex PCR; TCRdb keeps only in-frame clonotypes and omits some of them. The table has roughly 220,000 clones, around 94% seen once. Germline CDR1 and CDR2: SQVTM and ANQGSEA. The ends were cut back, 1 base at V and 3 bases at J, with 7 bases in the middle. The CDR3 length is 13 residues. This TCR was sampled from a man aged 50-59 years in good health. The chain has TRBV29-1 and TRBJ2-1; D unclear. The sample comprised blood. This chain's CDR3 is CSVEGRSYNEQFF. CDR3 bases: TGCAGCGTTGAAGGGCGCAGCTACAATGAGCAGTTCTTC.